Included here is one T cell receptor (beta chain) sequence, with context. Its specificity is not known. TCRdb analysed the reads with MiXCR anew, one entry per CDR3 protein. The sample lists approximately 730,000 distinct CDR3 sequences, roughly 33% occurring once. Per the germline V gene, CDR1 is ENHRY and CDR2 is SYGVKD. The CDR3 is made up of 16 amino acids. After removal of 5 bases from V and 2 bases from J, the junction contained 9 bases not matched to a gene. This specimen comes from a study of T cell repertoires in cytomegalovirus infection. Across the study: CMV infection together with matching HLA type was indicated by public TCR beta signatures. The study, taken as a whole, reports: Clonotype analysis showed dominance of the ex vivo response by HLA-C-restricted CMV-specific TCR beta clonotypes.

V is TRBV10-3 and J is TRBJ2-7; 10 bases line up with TRBD2. This receptor was taken from a human donor in good health (CMV status not recorded). Some clones in this sample may be carry-over from other donors' samples. The specimen was cultured PBMCs, collected from culture after CMV antigen stimulation. DNA of the CDR3: TGTGCCATCAGTCCTACTAGCGGGAACTATCCCTACGAGCAGTACTTC. Translated: CAISPTSGNYPYEQYF.